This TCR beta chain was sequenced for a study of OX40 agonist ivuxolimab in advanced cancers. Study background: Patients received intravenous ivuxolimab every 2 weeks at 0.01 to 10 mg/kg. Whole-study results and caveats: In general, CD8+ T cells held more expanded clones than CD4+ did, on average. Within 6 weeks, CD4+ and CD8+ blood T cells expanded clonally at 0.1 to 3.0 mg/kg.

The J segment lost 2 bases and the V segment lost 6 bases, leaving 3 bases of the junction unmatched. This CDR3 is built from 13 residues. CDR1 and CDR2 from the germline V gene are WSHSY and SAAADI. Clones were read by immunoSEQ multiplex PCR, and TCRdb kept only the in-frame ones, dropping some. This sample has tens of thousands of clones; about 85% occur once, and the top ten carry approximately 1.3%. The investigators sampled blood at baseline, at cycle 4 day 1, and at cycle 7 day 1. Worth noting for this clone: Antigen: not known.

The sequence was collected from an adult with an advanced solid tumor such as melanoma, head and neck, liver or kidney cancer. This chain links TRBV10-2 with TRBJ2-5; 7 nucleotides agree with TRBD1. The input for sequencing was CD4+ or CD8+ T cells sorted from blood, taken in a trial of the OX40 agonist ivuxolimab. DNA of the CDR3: TGCGCCAGCAGGAAGGGACAGCAAGAGACCCAGTACTTC. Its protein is CASRKGQQETQYF.